This TCR beta chain comes out of a study of CD8+ T cells in alopecia areata. Study-level information: Treated patients swallowed 5 to 10 mg of oral tofacitinib twice daily. Broader study findings: Scalp sequencing captures resident alphabeta T cells of normal skin too.

Extracted from the samples, RNA was reverse transcribed into cDNA to serve as the sequencing template. Here immunoSEQ multiplex PCR was the method, and the copy in TCRdb shows in-frame clones only, minus some. The repertoire holds 220,000 or so clones, with around three fifths as singletons. Alopecia areata patients had lesional scalp punch biopsies and peripheral blood taken from them. The authors sorted CD4+ and CD8+ T cells from PBMCs. In the case of this clone: The antigen remains undetermined.

Germline assignment: CDR1 MGHRA and CDR2 YSYEKL. This CDR3 contains 12 residues. V lost 0 bases, J lost 10 bases, and 7 bases lay in between. The clonotype originates from a human donor with alopecia areata. The rearrangement links TRBV4-1 to TRBJ1-5; D gene ambiguous. The source was CD4+ T cells sorted from blood, collected at week 0. The CDR3 DNA sequence: TGCGCCAGCAGCCAAGAGCTGGGCCCCCAGCATTTT. The encoded protein is CASSQELGPQHF.